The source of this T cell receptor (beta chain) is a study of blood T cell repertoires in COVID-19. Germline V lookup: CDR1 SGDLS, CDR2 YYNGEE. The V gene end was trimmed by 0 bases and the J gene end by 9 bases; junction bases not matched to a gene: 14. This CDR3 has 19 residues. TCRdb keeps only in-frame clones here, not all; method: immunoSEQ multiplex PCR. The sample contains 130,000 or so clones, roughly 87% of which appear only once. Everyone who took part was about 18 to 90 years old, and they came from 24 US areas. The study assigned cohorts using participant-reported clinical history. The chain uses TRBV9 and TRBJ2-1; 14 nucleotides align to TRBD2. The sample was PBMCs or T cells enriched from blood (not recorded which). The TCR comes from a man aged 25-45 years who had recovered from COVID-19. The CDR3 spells CASSVALRTSGGLMGEQFF. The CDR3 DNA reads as TGTGCCAGCAGCGTAGCTCTTAGGACTAGCGGGGGGCTGATGGGTGAGCAGTTCTTC.